The present entry profiles one T cell receptor beta chain with its context. There is no known antigen for this receptor. Qualities for individual bases were not recorded, and no much larger clone is one base off. The data belong to a study of CD8 T cells in Susac syndrome (dated by TCRdb to about 2019). For the wider study: Among the sequenced Susac syndrome patients, about 6 had clinically active disease and under 10 were in clinical remission. At blood withdrawal, Susac syndrome patients were either therapy-naive, taking corticosteroids (in some cases with IVIg as well), or taking IVIg alone. Whether CD8+ T cell activation and differentiation in Susac syndrome was antigen driven was tested using repertoire sequencing.

CDR3 length: 15 amino acids, cysteine to phenylalanine. Only the CDR3 part of the read is kept: 45 bases, read in frame from the first base. Trimming takes 1 base from V and 5 bases from J, and the germline ends sit 14 bases apart. Reading the germline V gene gives CDR1 LGHNA and CDR2 YNFKEQ. Broader findings and caveats from the paper: The number of individuals in the TCR sequencing and HLA analysis was acknowledged as relatively small. No clonal expansion was detected in the CD4+ T cell repertoire of Susac syndrome patients.

RNA was extracted using the RNeasy kit, and roughly 0.45 to 1 microgram was reverse transcribed with random hexamers. The immunoSEQ multiplex PCR assay, covering 54 Vbeta and 13 Jbeta segments, was used to amplify TCR beta CDR3 regions. PCR amplification bias was corrected using a synthetic template baseline for primer optimization and computational correction. On the authors' methods: Reads were annotated to V, D and J genes according to IMGT and were analyzed with immunoSEQ Analyzer, with only productive sequences retained. Clonality was computed as one minus Shannon entropy normalized by log2 of the number of productive unique sequences. For each patient and control, public and private clones were evaluated within the 100 most prevalent clones. Clones were defined as Susac-specific if absent from the healthy and MS cohorts, from some 1,000 published viral clones and from other ImmuneACCESS disease sequences. The public reads were reprocessed in TCRdb via fastp at Q25 and MiXCR, keeping in-frame beta chains. One record per CDR3 amino acid sequence lists the most common genes and DNA. Clone size and V and J calls follow TCRdb, not the original study. In all, the sample holds approximately 180,000 distinct CDR3 sequences, and roughly 94% of those were seen once. 0.099% of the sample is held by the ten biggest clonotypes.

High-throughput TCR beta sequencing profiled peripheral blood CD8+ and CD4+ T cells from healthy donors, Susac syndrome patients and multiple sclerosis patients. Recently defined diagnostic criteria for definite or probable disease were met by the Susac syndrome patients. CD8+ TEMRA cells were enriched by FACS, while bulk CD8+ and CD4+ T cells were purified by magnetic negative isolation. Blood was collected in EDTA tubes and processed within 24 hours, with PBMCs isolated through density gradient centrifugation. PBMCs intended for TCR sequencing were cryopreserved in liquid nitrogen and thawed later in a water bath at 37 degrees C. The sorted or isolated CD4+, CD8+ and CD8+ TEMRA cells reached a purity of at least 90%.

The V and J genes are TRBV4-2 and TRBJ2-5, and the D gene may be TRBD1, 5 bases matching. The sample consisted of CD4+ T cells from PBMCs. The source of this sequence is a human donor with Susac syndrome. The DNA sequence is TGTGCCAGCAGCCAAGTACAGGTGGTGGGCGAGACCCAGTACTTC. This translates into CASSQVQVVGETQYF.